This T cell receptor (beta chain) derives from a study of human T cells and chemical hapten exposure. Using its own MiXCR run on the RACE reads, TCRdb lists one record per CDR3 protein. The sample consists of about 95,000 distinct CDR3 sequences, 9.5% to 12% of them appearing once. This clonotype has ten or more counts. Time point meaning: patch test 2, 6 weeks after DPC sensitization. Stated treatment: therapeutic diphenylcyclopropenone sensitization with weekly scalp DPC. The receptor comes from a woman in her thirties or forties with alopecia areata. Some clones in this sample may be carry-over from other donors' samples. The sequences come from whole blood, collected in connection with sensitization to the hapten diphenylcyclopropenone (DPC).

CDR3 DNA sequence: TGTGCCAGCAGCCAAGCAGGTAGCGGGGAAAAGACCCAGTACTTC. It specifies CASSQAGSGEKTQYF. The chain couples TRBV4-2 to TRBJ2-5, with 8 bases aligning to TRBD2. Per germline, CDR1 LGHNA and CDR2 YNFKEQ. V lost 1 base to trimming and J lost 6 bases; unmatched junction nucleotides: 7. The CDR3 consists of 15 residues.